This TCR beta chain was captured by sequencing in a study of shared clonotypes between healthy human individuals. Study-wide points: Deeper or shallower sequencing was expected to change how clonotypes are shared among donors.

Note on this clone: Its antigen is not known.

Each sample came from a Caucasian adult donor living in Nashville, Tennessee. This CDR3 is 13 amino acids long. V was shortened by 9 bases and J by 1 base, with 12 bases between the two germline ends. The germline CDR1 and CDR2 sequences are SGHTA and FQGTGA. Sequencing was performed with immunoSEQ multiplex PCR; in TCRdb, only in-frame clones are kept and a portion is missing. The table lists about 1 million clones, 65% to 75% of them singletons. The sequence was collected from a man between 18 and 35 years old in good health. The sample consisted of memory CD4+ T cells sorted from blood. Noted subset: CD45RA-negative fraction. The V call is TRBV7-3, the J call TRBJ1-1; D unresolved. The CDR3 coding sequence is TGTGCCAGTAAACGCGGGCGGAACACTGAAGCTTTCTTT. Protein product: CASKRGRNTEAFF.